Below, one T cell receptor beta chain is given with its context. This sample is drawn from a study of blood T cell repertoires in COVID-19. About the study: The samples span acute and convalescent COVID-19 from the United States, Italy and Spain. Sources were T cells, B-cell-depleted T cells, or PBMCs; the material itself was cDNA or gDNA.

In the original analysis: The authors estimated nucleated cell counts from reference gene primer amplification. The data were produced by immunoSEQ multiplex PCR, yet TCRdb's version contains in-frame clones alone and is incomplete. V, J and clone size reflect that table, while D and trimming were determined from the DNA. This sample has 60,000 to 70,000 clones, with 85% to 90% found just once. The source material was peripheral blood. This TCR was sampled from a man older than 75 with acute or convalescent COVID-19.

The CDR3 DNA sequence: TGTGCCAGCAGTTCACCTAGCGGGAGGGGCACCGGGGAGCTGTTTTTT. Protein product: CASSSPSGRGTGELFF. This rearrangement joins TRBV28 to TRBJ2-2, with TRBD2 matching 12 bases. V lost 4 bases, J lost 4 bases, and 4 bases stayed unmatched. This CDR3 contains 16 residues. CDR1 and CDR2 from the germline V gene are MDHEN and SYDVKM.